This T cell receptor beta chain originates from a study of blood T cell repertoires in COVID-19. Whole-study context: Samples representing acute and convalescent COVID-19 were sourced from the United States, Italy and Spain. T cells, B-cell-depleted T cells, or PBMCs supplied cDNA or gDNA.

Authors' analysis steps: Using reference gene primer amplification, nucleated cell counts were estimated. Produced via immunoSEQ multiplex PCR; TCRdb's table is partial and in-frame only. The V and J calls and clone size come from that table; D and trimming were worked out from the DNA. This table holds 140,000 or so clones, approximately 88% found once. V trimming: 5 bases; J trimming: 0 bases; junction bases outside the gene matches: 9. CDR1 and CDR2 (germline): SGHTA, FQGTGA. The CDR3 runs to 17 residues. Sequencing was carried out using peripheral blood. The sequence was obtained from a woman in her 50s with acute or convalescent COVID-19. The chain couples TRBV7-3 to TRBJ2-2; 7 bases agree with TRBD1. As DNA, the CDR3 is TGTGCCAGCAGCAGGGGGCGGCAGGGGGCGAACACCGGGGAGCTGTTTTTT. Amino acid sequence: CASSRGRQGANTGELFF.